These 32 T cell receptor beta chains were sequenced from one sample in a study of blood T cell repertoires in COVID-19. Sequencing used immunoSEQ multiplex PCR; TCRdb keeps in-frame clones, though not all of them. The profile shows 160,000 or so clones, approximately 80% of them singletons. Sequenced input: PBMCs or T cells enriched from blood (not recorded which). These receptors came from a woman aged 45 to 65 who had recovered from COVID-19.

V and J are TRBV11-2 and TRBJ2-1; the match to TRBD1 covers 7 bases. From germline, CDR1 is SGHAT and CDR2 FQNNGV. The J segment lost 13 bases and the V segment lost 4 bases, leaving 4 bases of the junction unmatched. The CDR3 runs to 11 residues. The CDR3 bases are TGTGCCAGCAGCTCGGGACAGAGCCAGTTCTTC. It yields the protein CASSSGQSQFF.

The CDR3 region has the DNA TGTGCCAGCAGTTACTCGATATGGGACAGGGGTTCCGGCTACACCTTC. Protein: CASSYSIWDRGSGYTF. V is TRBV6-5 and J is TRBJ1-2, with 10 bases aligning to TRBD1. Losses at the gene ends were 0 bases for V and 8 bases for J; bases not matched to a gene: 9. The CDR3 length is 16 residues. Germline CDR1 is MNHEY and CDR2 is SVGAGI.

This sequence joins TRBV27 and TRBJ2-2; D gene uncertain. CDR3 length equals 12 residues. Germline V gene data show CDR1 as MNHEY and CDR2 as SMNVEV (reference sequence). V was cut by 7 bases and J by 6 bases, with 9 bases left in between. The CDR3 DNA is TGTGCCAGCAAATTTAGAGCCGGGGAGCTGTTTTTT. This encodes CASKFRAGELFF.

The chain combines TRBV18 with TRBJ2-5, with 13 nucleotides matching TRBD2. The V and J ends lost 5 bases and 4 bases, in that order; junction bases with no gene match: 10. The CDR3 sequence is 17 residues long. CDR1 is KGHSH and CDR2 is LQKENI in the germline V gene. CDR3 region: CASSTTSGRALGETQYF. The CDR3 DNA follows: TGTGCCAGCTCAACCACTAGCGGGAGGGCCTTGGGAGAGACCCAGTACTTC. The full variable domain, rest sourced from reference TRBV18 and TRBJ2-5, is NAGVMQNPRHLVRRRGQEARLRCSPMKGHSHVYWYRQLPEEGLKFMVYLQKENIIDESGMPKERFSAEFPKEGPSILRIQQVVRGDSAAYFCASSTTSGRALGETQYFGPGTRLLVL.

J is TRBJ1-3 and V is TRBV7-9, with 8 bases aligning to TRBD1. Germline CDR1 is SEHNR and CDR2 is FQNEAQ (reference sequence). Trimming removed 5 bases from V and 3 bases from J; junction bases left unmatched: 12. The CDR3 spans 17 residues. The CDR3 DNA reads TGTGCCAGCAGCGCGACCTCAGGGGGCGCTTATGGAAACACCATATATTTT. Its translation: CASSATSGGAYGNTIYF.

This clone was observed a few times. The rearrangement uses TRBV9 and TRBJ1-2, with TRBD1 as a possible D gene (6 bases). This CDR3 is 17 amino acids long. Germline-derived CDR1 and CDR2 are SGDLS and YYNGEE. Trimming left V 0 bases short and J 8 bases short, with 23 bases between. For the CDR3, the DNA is TGTGCCAGCAGCGTAGCTATGACAGGCGCCGGAGTGAGAGGCTACACCTTC. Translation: CASSVAMTGAGVRGYTF.

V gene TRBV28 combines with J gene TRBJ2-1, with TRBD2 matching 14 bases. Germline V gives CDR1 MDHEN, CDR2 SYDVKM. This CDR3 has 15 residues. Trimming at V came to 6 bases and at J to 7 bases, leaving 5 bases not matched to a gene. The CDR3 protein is CASSPGTSGSNEQFF. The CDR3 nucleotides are TGTGCCAGCAGCCCTGGGACTAGCGGGAGTAATGAGCAGTTCTTC.

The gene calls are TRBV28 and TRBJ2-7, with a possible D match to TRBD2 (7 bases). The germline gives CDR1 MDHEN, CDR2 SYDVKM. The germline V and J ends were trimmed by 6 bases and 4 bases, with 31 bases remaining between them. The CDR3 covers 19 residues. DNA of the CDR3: TGTGCCAGCAGCAGAGGGACCCCAAGCAGCGGGACAAGGTTTTACGAGCAGTACTTC. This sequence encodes CASSRGTPSSGTRFYEQYF.

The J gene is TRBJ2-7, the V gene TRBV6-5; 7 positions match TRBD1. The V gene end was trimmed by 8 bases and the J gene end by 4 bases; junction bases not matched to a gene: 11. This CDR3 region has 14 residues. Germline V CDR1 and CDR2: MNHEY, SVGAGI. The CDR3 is CASRTNRGPYEQYF. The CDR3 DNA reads TGTGCCAGCCGAACCAACAGGGGTCCGTACGAGCAGTACTTC.

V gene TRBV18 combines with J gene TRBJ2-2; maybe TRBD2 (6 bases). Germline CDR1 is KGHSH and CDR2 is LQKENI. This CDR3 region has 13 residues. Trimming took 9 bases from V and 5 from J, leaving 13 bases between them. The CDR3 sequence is CASSGDLTGELFF. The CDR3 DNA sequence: TGTGCCAGTTCGGGGGACCTAACCGGGGAGCTGTTTTTT.

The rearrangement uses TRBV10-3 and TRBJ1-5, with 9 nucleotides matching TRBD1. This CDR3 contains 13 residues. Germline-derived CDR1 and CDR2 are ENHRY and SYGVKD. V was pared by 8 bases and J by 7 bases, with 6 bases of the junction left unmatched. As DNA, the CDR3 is TGTGCCATCGGTACAGGGGGCGGACAGCCCCAGCATTTT. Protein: CAIGTGGGQPQHF.

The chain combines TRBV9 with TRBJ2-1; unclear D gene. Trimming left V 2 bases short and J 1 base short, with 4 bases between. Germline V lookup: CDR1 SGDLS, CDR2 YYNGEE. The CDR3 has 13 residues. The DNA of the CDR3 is TGTGCCAGCAGCGTCGGGTCCTACAATGAGCAGTTCTTC. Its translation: CASSVGSYNEQFF. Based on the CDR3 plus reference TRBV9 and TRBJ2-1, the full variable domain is DSGVTQTPKHLITATGQRVTLRCSPRSGDLSVYWYQQSLDQGLQFLIQYYNGEERAKGNILERFSAQQFPDLHSELNLSSLELGDSALYFCASSVGSYNEQFFGPGTRLTVL.

In DNA form, the CDR3 reads TGTGCCAGCAGTGAAGGGCGGCCCGAGATGGGGGAGCTGTTTTTT. This sequence encodes CASSEGRPEMGELFF. The rearrangement uses TRBV2 and TRBJ2-2; D call uncertain. This CDR3 is built from 15 residues. Per germline, CDR1 SNHLY and CDR2 FYNNEI. Deletions cut 1 base from V and 8 bases from J, with 14 bases between. The full variable domain, rest sourced from reference TRBV2 and TRBJ2-2, is EPEVTQTPSHQVTQMGQEVILRCVPISNHLYFYWYRQILGQKVEFLVSFYNNEISEKSEIFDDQFSVERPDGSNFTLKIRSTKLEDSAMYFCASSEGRPEMGELFFGEGSRLTVL.

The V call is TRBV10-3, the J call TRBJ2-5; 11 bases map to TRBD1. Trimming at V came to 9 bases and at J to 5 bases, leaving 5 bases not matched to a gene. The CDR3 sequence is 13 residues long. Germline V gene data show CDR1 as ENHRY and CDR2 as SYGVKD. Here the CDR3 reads CAIRTGGDETQYF. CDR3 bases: TGTGCCATAAGGACAGGGGGCGATGAGACCCAGTACTTC.

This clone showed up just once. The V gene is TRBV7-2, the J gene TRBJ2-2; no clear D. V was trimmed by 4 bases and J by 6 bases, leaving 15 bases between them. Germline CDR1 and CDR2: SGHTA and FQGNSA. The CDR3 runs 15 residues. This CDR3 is CASSSSGSNSGELFF. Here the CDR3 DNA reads TGTGCCAGCAGCTCTAGTGGCAGCAACTCCGGGGAGCTGTTTTTT. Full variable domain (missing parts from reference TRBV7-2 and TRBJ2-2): GAGVSQSPSNKVTEKGKDVELRCDPISGHTALYWYRQSLGQGLEFLIYFQGNSAPDKSGLPSDRFSAERTGGSVSTLTIQRTQQEDSAVYLCASSSSGSNSGELFFGEGSRLTVL.

CDR3: CASSPGTGKTQYF. DNA of the CDR3: TGTGCCAGCAGCCCCGGGACAGGGAAGACCCAGTACTTC. The chain recombines TRBV14 with TRBJ2-5, with TRBD1 identical over 9 bases. J lost 6 bases, V lost 4 bases, and 3 bases had no gene match. CDR1 and CDR2 from the germline V gene are SGHDN and FVKESK. This CDR3 region has 13 residues.

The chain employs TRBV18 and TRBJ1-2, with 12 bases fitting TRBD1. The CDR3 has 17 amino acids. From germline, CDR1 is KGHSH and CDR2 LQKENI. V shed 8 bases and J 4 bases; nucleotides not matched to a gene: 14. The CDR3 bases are TGTGCCAGCCGACCCGGGACAGGGGGCCAGTTCCTCTATGGCTACACCTTC. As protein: CASRPGTGGQFLYGYTF.

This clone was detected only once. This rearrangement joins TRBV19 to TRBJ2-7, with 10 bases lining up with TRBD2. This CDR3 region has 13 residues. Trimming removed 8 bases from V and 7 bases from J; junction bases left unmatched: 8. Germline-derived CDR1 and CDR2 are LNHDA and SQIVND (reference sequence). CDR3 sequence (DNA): TGTGCCAGTGGGGGGGGACTAGCGAGGGAGCAGTACTTC. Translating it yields CASGGGLAREQYF.

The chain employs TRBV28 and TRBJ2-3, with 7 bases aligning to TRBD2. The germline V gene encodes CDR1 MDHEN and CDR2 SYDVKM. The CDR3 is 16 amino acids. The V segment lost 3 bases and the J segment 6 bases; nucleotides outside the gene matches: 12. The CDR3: CASSFVAGETEDTQYF. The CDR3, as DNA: TGTGCCAGCAGTTTTGTTGCGGGAGAGACTGAGGATACGCAGTATTTT.

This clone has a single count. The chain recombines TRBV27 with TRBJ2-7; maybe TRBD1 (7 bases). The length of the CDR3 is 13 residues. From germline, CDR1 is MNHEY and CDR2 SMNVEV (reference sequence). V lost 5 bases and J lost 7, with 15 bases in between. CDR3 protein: CASSTTGAGEQYF. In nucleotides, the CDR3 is TGTGCCAGCAGTACCACAGGGGCGGGAGAGCAGTACTTC.

DNA of the CDR3: TGTGCCAGTAGTATAGCAGCTAACTATGGCTACACCTTC. It translates to CASSIAANYGYTF. V and J are TRBV19 and TRBJ1-2; D remains ambiguous. This CDR3 region has 13 residues. Deletions cut 1 base from V and 0 bases from J, with 3 bases between. The germline V gene encodes CDR1 LNHDA and CDR2 SQIVND (reference sequence).

CDR3 coding DNA: TGTGCCAGCAGTTACCTCTCGTCAGTGGGCAATCAGCCCCAGCATTTT. Translation gives CASSYLSSVGNQPQHF. The rearrangement joins TRBV6-2 or TRBV6-3 to TRBJ1-5; D not certain. There are 16 residues in the CDR3. V dropped 2 bases and J dropped 2 bases, with 13 bases sitting between them. CDR1 is MNHEY and CDR2 is SVGEGT in the germline V gene.

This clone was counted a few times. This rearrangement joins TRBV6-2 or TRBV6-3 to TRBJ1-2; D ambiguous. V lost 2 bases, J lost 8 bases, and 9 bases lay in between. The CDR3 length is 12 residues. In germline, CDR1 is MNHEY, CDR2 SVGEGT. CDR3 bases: TGTGCCAGCAGTTACGACTTTTGGGGCTACACCTTC. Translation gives CASSYDFWGYTF.

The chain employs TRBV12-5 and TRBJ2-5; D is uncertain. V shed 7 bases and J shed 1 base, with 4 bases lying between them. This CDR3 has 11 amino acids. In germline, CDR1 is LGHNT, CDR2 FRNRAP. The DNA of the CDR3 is TGTGCTAGTGCCCTCCAAGAGACCCAGTACTTC. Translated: CASALQETQYF. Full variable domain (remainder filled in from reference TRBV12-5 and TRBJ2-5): DARVTQTPRHKVTEMGQEVTMRCQPILGHNTVFWYRQTMMQGLELLAYFRNRAPLDDSGMPKDRFSAEMPDATLATLKIQPSEPRDSAVYFCASALQETQYFGPGTRLLVL.

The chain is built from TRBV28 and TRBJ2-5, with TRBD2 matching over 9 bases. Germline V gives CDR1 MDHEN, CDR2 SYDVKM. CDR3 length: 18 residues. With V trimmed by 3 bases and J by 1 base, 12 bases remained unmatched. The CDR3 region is CASSFWGGVAGVQETQYF. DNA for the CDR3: TGTGCCAGCAGTTTCTGGGGAGGAGTAGCGGGGGTCCAAGAGACCCAGTACTTC.

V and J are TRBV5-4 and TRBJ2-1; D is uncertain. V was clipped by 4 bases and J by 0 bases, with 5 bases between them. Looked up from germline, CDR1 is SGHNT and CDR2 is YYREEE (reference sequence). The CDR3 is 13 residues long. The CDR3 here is CASSLPSYNEQFF. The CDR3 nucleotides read TGTGCCAGCAGCCTACCCTCCTACAATGAGCAGTTCTTC.

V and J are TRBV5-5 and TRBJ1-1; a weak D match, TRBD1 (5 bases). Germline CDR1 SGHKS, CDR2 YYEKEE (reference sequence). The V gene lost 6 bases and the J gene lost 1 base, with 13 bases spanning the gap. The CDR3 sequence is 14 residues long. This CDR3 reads CASTRTPWNTEAFF. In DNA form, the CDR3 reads TGTGCCAGCACCCGGACACCATGGAACACTGAAGCTTTCTTT. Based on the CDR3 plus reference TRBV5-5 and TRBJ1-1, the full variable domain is DAGVTQSPTHLIKTRGQQVTLRCSPISGHKSVSWYQQVLGQGPQFIFQYYEKEERGRGNFPDRFSARQFPNYSSELNVNALLLGDSALYLCASTRTPWNTEAFFGQGTRLTVV.

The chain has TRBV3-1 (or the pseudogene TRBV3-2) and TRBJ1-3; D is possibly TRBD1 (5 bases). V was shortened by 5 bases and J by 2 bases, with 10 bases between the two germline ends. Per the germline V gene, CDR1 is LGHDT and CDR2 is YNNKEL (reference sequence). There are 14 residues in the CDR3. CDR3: CASSKQAAGNTIYF. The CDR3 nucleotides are TGTGCCAGCAGCAAACAGGCGGCTGGAAACACCATATATTTT.

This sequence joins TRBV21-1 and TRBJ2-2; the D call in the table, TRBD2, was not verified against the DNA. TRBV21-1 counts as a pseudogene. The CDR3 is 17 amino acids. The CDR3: CASSTLLAGGGTGELFF. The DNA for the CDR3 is TGTGCCAGCAGCACACTATTAGCGGGAGGGGGCACCGGGGAGCTGTTTTTT.

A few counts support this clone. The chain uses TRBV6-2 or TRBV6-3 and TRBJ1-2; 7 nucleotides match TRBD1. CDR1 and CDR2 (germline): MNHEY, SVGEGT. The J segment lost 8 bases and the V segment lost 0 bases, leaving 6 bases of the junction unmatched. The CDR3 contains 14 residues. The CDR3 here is CASSYSGGKEGYTF. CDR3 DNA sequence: TGTGCCAGCAGTTACTCAGGGGGCAAGGAAGGCTACACCTTC.

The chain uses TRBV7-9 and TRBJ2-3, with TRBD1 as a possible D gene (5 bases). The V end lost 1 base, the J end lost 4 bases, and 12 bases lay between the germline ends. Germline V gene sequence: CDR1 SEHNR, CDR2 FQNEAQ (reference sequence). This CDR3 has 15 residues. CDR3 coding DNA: TGTGCCAGCAGCTTAGTAGGGGCCAGGGCAGATACGCAGTATTTT. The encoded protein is CASSLVGARADTQYF.

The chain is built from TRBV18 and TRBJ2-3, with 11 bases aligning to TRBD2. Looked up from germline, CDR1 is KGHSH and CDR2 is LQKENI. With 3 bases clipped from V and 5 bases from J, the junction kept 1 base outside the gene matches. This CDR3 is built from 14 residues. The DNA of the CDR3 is TGTGCCAGCTCACCCGGACTAGCGGGAGATACGCAGTATTTT. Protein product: CASSPGLAGDTQYF.